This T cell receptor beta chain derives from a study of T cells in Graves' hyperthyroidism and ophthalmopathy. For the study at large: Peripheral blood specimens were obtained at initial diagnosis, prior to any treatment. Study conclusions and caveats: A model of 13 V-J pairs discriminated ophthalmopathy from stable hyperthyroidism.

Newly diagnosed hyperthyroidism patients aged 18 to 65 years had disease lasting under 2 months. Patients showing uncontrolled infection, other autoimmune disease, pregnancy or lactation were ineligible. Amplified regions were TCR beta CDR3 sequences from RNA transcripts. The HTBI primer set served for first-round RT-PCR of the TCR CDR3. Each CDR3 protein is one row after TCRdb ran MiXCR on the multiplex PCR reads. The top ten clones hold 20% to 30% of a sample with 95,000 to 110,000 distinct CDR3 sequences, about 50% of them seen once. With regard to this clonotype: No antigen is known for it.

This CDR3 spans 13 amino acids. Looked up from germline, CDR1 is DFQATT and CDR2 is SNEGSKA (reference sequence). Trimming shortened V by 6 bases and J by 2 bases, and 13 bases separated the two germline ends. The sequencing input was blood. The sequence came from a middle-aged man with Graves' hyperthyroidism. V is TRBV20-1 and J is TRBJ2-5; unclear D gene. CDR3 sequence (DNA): TGCAGTGCCCCAAACCCGCAGCAAGAGACCCAGTACTTC. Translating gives CSAPNPQQETQYF.